The 25 T cell receptor beta chains in this list originate from one sample, sequenced in a study of OX40 agonist ivuxolimab in advanced cancers. Clones were sequenced by immunoSEQ multiplex PCR, and TCRdb holds only the in-frame ones, with some missing. The sample has fewer than 55,000 clones, 75% to 85% seen once. The sequences come from CD4+ or CD8+ T cells sorted from blood, collected in a trial of the OX40 agonist ivuxolimab. Receptors originate from an adult with an advanced solid tumor such as melanoma, head and neck, liver or kidney cancer.

The rearrangement joins TRBV19 to TRBJ2-2, with TRBD2 matching over 9 bases. The germline CDR1 and CDR2 sequences are LNHDA and SQIVND (reference sequence). The CDR3 loop spans 15 amino acids. After removal of 5 bases from V and 1 base from J, the junction contained 2 bases not matched to a gene. The CDR3 protein is CASSFSGGNTGELFF. CDR3 coding DNA: TGTGCCAGTAGTTTTAGCGGGGGGAACACCGGGGAGCTGTTTTTT.

J is TRBJ2-2 and V is TRBV28; 12 nucleotides match TRBD2. CDR1 MDHEN and CDR2 SYDVKM come from the germline V gene. CDR3 size: 19 residues. Trimming removed 5 bases from V and 4 bases from J; junction bases left unmatched: 14. The CDR3 DNA reads TGTGCCAGCAGTCCCTCCCGGCTAGCGGGGGGGCCAGTCACCGGGGAGCTGTTTTTT. Translated, it gives CASSPSRLAGGPVTGELFF. Full variable domain (missing parts from reference TRBV28 and TRBJ2-2): DVKVTQSSRYLVKRTGEKVFLECVQDMDHENMFWYRQDPGLGLRLIYFSYDVKMKEKGDIPEGYSVSREKKERFSLILESASTNQTSMYLCASSPSRLAGGPVTGELFFGEGSRLTVL.

This clone appeared once. This chain connects TRBV20-1 to TRBJ2-3; D ambiguous. The V gene's germline CDR1 is DFQATT and CDR2 SNEGSKA (reference sequence). V shed 0 bases and J shed 6 bases, with 4 bases lying between them. CDR3 length: 11 residues. CDR3 DNA: TGCAGTGCTAGAGATGAGGATACGCAGTATTTT. This translates into CSARDEDTQYF.

This clone was counted a single time. The rearrangement joins TRBV5-1 to TRBJ2-2, with TRBD1 identical over 7 bases. CDR1 is SGHRS and CDR2 is YFSETQ in the germline V gene. The CDR3 covers 14 residues. J was trimmed by 4 bases and V by 5 bases; bases with no gene match: 5. The CDR3 DNA sequence: TGCGCCAGCAGTGACAGGGTGGGCACCGGGGAGCTGTTTTTT. It specifies CASSDRVGTGELFF.

This chain joins TRBV23-1 and TRBJ2-1; D might be TRBD2 (7 bases). TRBV23-1 is identified as an open reading frame with a role that is uncertain. The V and J ends lost 4 bases and 2 bases respectively, with 12 bases between them. The CDR3 is made up of 15 amino acids. This CDR3 is CASSPRGGPYNEQFF. DNA of the CDR3: TGCGCCAGCAGTCCTAGGGGGGGCCCCTACAATGAGCAGTTCTTC.

The V call is TRBV20-1, the J call TRBJ2-1; no clear D gene. Trimming shortened V by 4 bases and J by 5 bases, and 6 bases separated the two germline ends. CDR1 and CDR2 (germline): DFQATT, SNEGSKA (reference sequence). The CDR3 spans 11 residues. CDR3 sequence (DNA): TGCAGTGCTACACTAAACAATGAGCAGTTCTTC. It is translated as CSATLNNEQFF.

The chain couples TRBV7-2 to TRBJ1-2; D is undetermined. Trimming pared 5 bases from V and 2 bases from J, leaving 9 bases between. Germline loops: CDR1 SGHTA, CDR2 FQGNSA. The length of the CDR3 is 13 residues. The CDR3 is CASSPYSNYGYTF. The CDR3 DNA follows: TGTGCCAGCAGCCCTTACTCAAACTATGGCTACACCTTC.

The rearrangement uses TRBV11-3 and TRBJ2-5, with a weak D call TRBD2 (5 bases). Germline-derived CDR1 and CDR2 are SGHNT and YENEEA. V dropped 1 base and J dropped 1 base, with 22 bases sitting between them. This CDR3 spans 19 amino acids. The CDR3 is CASSLGAGIDYLFQETQYF. CDR3 in DNA: TGTGCCAGCAGCTTAGGCGCAGGCATAGACTACCTCTTCCAAGAGACCCAGTACTTC.

The sample holds a few counts of this clone. The chain recombines TRBV4-1 with TRBJ1-2, with TRBD1 matching 8 bases. Per germline, CDR1 MGHRA and CDR2 YSYEKL. This CDR3 region has 14 residues. The V segment lost 5 bases and the J segment 0 bases; nucleotides outside the gene matches: 2. Here the CDR3 reads CASSMDRANYGYTF. The CDR3 DNA reads as TGCGCCAGCAGCATGGACAGGGCTAACTATGGCTACACCTTC.

As concerns this clone: Other DNA sequences from this sample encode an identical CDR3 as well. The chain combines TRBV5-4 with TRBJ1-6; 9 positions agree with TRBD1. This CDR3 has 16 residues. Germline CDR1 and CDR2: SGHNT and YYREEE (reference sequence). Trimming cost V 3 bases and J 7 bases; bases outside gene matches: 8. The CDR3 is CASSSPGQGENSPLHF. The DNA of the CDR3 is TGTGCCAGCAGCTCTCCGGGACAGGGAGAAAATTCACCCCTCCACTTT.

This rearrangement joins TRBV7-9 to TRBJ1-1; D unresolved. The germline CDR1 and CDR2 sequences are SEHNR and FQNEAQ (reference sequence). CDR3 length equals 12 residues. V lost 5 bases, J lost 2 bases, and 6 bases lay in between. The CDR3 here is CASSPSNTEAFF. CDR3 coding DNA: TGTGCCAGCAGCCCTTCAAACACTGAAGCTTTCTTT.

V usage is TRBV2 and J usage is TRBJ2-3, with D hard to call. CDR3 length: 13 residues. Germline CDR1 reads SNHLY; CDR2 reads FYNNEI. Trimming took 10 bases from V and 0 from J, leaving 11 bases between them. In DNA, the CDR3 is TGTGCCATCCAGACGGCTAGCACAGATACGCAGTATTTT. Encoded protein: CAIQTASTDTQYF.

The chain employs TRBV7-7 and TRBJ2-2, with TRBD1 matching 7 bases. The V and J ends lost 5 bases and 1 base, in that order; junction bases with no gene match: 7. The CDR3 covers 16 residues. Germline V gene sequence: CDR1 SSHAT, CDR2 FNYEAQ (reference sequence). The CDR3 region is CASSPRRTGNTGELFF. The CDR3, as DNA: TGTGCCAGCAGCCCCCGCCGGACAGGGAACACCGGGGAGCTGTTTTTT.

This chain connects TRBV4-1 to TRBJ1-2; tentatively, D is TRBD1 (5 bases). Germline loops: CDR1 MGHRA, CDR2 YSYEKL. This CDR3 spans 15 amino acids. Trimming removed 0 bases at V and 4 bases at J, with 12 bases between. The CDR3 protein is CASSQDRGVSYGYTF. CDR3 nucleotide sequence: TGCGCCAGCAGCCAAGATCGAGGGGTTTCCTATGGCTACACCTTC.

The genes are TRBV7-3 and TRBJ2-7; the D gene is possibly TRBD2 (6 bases). Germline V gene data show CDR1 as SGHTA and CDR2 as FQGTGA. This CDR3 comprises 15 residues. V shed 5 bases and J shed 1 base, with 15 bases lying between them. CDR3 coding DNA: TGTGCCAGCAGCCTGACGGGGGTTAGGTCCTACGAGCAGTACTTC. Translation: CASSLTGVRSYEQYF.

This clone has more than one count but fewer than ten. The rearrangement joins TRBV6-5 to TRBJ1-1, with no clear D. This CDR3 has 14 residues. Deletions cut 7 bases from V and 1 base from J, with 13 bases between. CDR1 is MNHEY and CDR2 is SVGAGI in the germline V gene. The CDR3 loop reads CASTPGRANTEAFF. For the CDR3, the DNA is TGTGCCAGCACCCCTGGGAGAGCGAACACTGAAGCTTTCTTT.

This clone has a handful of counts. The chain recombines TRBV7-6 with TRBJ2-7; possible D gene TRBD1, 6 bases. The CDR3 loop spans 15 amino acids. Trimming took off 0 bases at V and 2 bases at J, with 11 bases between the two ends. Germline CDR1 and CDR2: SGHVS and FNYEAQ. The CDR3 reads CASSLATGHTYEQYF. DNA of the CDR3: TGTGCCAGCAGCTTAGCGACGGGACATACCTACGAGCAGTACTTC.

This chain uses TRBV5-6 with TRBJ2-5; possible D gene TRBD1, 5 bases. Looked up from germline, CDR1 is SGHDT and CDR2 is YYEEEE. The CDR3 is 13 amino acids. V was trimmed by 0 bases and J by 5 bases, leaving 8 bases between them. In nucleotides, the CDR3 is TGTGCCAGCAGCTTGGACAGGTTTGAGACCCAGTACTTC. Residues: CASSLDRFETQYF.

The chain carries TRBV10-3 and TRBJ1-2; D may be TRBD1 (5 bases). Germline CDR1 ENHRY, CDR2 SYGVKD. This CDR3 spans 14 amino acids. Deletions cut 6 bases from V and 1 base from J, with 12 bases between. CDR3 DNA: TGTGCCATCAGGCCCGGGGGGGGTAACTATGGCTACACCTTC. This gives the protein CAIRPGGGNYGYTF.

The chain links TRBV11-1 to TRBJ2-4; D is perhaps TRBD2 (6 bases). This CDR3 is built from 17 residues. V lost 1 base to trimming and J lost 0 bases, with 13 bases between them. CDR1 is SGHAT, CDR2 FQDESV, per germline (reference sequence). The CDR3 DNA reads TGTGCCAGCAGCTTAGGGGGCGGGGTTGGAGCCAAAAACATTCAGTACTTC. The encoded protein is CASSLGGGVGAKNIQYF.

The CDR3 loop reads CATRVAGNTIYF. In DNA, the CDR3 is TGTGCCACCAGGGTCGCGGGAAACACCATATATTTT. The V and J genes are TRBV6-1 and TRBJ1-3, with D perhaps matching TRBD1 (5 bases). V dropped 10 bases and J dropped 4 bases, with 11 bases sitting between them. Germline V gives CDR1 MNHNS, CDR2 SASEGT. The CDR3 is made up of 12 amino acids.

V usage is TRBV28 and J usage is TRBJ1-5; D is possibly TRBD1 (5 bases). The V gene's germline CDR1 is MDHEN and CDR2 SYDVKM. Deletions cut 6 bases from V and 7 bases from J, with 16 bases between. The CDR3 contains 14 residues. DNA for the CDR3: TGTGCCAGCAGCCACCTAACTGGGGGGCAGCCCCAGCATTTT. Translation: CASSHLTGGQPQHF.

The J gene is TRBJ2-7, the V gene TRBV10-3; D assignment may be TRBD1 or TRBD2 (6 bases each). Looked up from germline, CDR1 is ENHRY and CDR2 is SYGVKD. The V end was cut by 4 bases, the J end by 2 bases, with 15 bases between. The CDR3 is 15 residues long. This CDR3 reads CAISGGGRGAYEQYF. CDR3 nucleotide sequence: TGTGCCATCAGTGGTGGGGGGCGCGGCGCCTACGAGCAGTACTTC.

The chain links TRBV6-1 to TRBJ2-7, with TRBD1 matching 8 bases. Germline-derived CDR1 and CDR2 are MNHNS and SASEGT. V lost 4 bases, J lost 9 bases, and 5 bases stayed unmatched. The CDR3 runs to 12 residues. This chain's CDR3 is CASSAFRGRQYF. CDR3 DNA sequence: TGTGCCAGCAGTGCCTTCAGGGGGCGGCAGTACTTC.

The chain couples TRBV7-3 to TRBJ2-1, with D maybe TRBD1 (5 bases). This CDR3 comprises 13 residues. CDR1 and CDR2 (germline): SGHTA, FQGTGA. V was cut by 4 bases and J by 5 bases, with 9 bases left in between. The DNA of the CDR3 is TGTGCCAGCAGCTCCCTGGGGCACAATGAGCAGTTCTTC. It translates to CASSSLGHNEQFF.